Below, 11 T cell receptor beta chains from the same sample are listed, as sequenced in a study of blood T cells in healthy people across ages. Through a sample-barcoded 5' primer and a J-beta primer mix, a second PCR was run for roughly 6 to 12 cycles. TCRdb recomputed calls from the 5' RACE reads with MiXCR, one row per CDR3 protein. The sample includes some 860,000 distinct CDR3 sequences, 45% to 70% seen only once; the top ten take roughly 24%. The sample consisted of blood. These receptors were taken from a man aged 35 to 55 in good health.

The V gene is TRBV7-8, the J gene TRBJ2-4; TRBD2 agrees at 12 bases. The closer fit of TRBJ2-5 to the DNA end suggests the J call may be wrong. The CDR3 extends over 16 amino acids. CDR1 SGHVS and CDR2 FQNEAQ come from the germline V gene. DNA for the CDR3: TGTGCCAGCAGCTTAGCGGGGACTAGCGGGCGGAAGACCCAGTACTTC. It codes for CASSLAGTSGRKTQYF.

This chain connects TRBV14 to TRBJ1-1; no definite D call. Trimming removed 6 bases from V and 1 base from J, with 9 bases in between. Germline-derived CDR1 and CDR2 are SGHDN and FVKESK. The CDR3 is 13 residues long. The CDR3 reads CASRYRANTEAFF. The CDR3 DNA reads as TGTGCCAGCAGGTACAGAGCGAACACTGAAGCTTTCTTT.

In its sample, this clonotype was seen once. CDR3 sequence reads: CASRTGTSNSPLHF. DNA for the CDR3: TGTGCCAGCAGGACCGGGACTTCTAATTCACCCCTCCACTTT. The rearrangement links TRBV6-5 to TRBJ1-6; weak D call: TRBD1 (5 bases). The CDR3 extends over 14 amino acids. Between the trimmed V and J ends, which lost 6 bases and 6 bases, there was a span of 12 bases. The germline V gene has CDR1 MNHEY and CDR2 SVGAGI.

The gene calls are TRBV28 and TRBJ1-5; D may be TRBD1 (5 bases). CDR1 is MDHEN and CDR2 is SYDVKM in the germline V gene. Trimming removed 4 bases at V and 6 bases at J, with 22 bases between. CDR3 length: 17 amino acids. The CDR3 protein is CASSSPLGAGVIQPQHF. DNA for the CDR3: TGTGCCAGCAGTTCCCCCTTAGGGGCCGGGGTTATTCAGCCCCAGCATTTT.

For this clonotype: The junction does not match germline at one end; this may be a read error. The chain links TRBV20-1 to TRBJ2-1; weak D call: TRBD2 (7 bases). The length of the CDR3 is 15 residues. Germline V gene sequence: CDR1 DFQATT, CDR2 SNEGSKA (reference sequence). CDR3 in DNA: TGCGGTGCTAACCCGGGGGGCTCCCAATACAATGAGCAGTTCTTC. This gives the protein CGANPGGSQYNEQFF.

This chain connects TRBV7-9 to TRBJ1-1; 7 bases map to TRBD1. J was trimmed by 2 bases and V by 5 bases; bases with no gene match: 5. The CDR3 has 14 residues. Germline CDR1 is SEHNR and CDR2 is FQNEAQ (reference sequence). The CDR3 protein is CASSPTGVNTEAFF. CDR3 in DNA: TGTGCCAGCAGCCCAACAGGGGTAAACACTGAAGCTTTCTTT.

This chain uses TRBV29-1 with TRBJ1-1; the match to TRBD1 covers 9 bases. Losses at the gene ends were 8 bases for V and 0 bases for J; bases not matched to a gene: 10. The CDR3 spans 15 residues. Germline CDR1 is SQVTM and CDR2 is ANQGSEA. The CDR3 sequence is CSLDGTGQLNTEAFF. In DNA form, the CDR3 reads TGCAGCCTAGATGGGACAGGGCAGCTGAACACTGAAGCTTTCTTT.

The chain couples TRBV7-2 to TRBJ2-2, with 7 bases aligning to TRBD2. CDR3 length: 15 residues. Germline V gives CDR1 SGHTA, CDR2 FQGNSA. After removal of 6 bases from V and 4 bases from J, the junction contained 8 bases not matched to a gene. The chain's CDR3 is CASRYGGRGTGELFF. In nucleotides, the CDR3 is TGTGCCAGCAGGTACGGCGGGAGAGGCACCGGGGAGCTGTTTTTT.

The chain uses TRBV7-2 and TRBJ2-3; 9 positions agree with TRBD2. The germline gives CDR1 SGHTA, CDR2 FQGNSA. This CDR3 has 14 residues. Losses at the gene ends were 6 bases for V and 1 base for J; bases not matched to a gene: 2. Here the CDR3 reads CASRAGGGTDTQYF. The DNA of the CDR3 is TGTGCCAGCAGGGCGGGGGGGGGCACAGATACGCAGTATTTT.

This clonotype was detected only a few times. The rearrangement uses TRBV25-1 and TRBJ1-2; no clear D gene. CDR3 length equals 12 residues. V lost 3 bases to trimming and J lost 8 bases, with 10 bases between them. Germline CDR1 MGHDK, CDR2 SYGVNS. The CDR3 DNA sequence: TGTGCCAGCAGTGAGAGATTGGGAGGCTACACCTTC. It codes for CASSERLGGYTF.

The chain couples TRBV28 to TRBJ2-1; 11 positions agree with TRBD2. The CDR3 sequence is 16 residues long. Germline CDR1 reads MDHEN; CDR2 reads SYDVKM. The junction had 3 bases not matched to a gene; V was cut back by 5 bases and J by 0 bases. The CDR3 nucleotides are TGTGCCAGCAGTATAGCGGGGGGGAGCTCCTACAATGAGCAGTTCTTC. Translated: CASSIAGGSSYNEQFF.